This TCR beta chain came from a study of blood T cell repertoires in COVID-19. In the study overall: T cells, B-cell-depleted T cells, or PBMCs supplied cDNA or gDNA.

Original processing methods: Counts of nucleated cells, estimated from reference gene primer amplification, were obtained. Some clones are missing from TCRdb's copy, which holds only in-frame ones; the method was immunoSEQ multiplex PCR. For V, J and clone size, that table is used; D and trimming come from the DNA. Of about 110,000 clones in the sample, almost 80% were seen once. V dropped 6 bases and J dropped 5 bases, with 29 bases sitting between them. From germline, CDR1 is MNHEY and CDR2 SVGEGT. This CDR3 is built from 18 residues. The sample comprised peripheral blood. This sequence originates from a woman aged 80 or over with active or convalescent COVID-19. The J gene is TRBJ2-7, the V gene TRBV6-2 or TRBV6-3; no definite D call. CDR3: CASSERIRQVGGGHEQYF. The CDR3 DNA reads TGTGCCAGCAGCGAAAGGATACGTCAGGTCGGTGGTGGGCACGAGCAGTACTTC.